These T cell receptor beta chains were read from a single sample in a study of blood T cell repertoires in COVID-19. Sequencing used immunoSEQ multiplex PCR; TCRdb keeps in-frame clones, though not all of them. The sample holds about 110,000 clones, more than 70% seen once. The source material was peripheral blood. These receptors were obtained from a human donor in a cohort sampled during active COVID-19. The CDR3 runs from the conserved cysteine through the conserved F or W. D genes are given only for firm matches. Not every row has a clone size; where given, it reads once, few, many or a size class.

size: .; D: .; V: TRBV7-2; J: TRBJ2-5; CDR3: CASSTFPRGSRTKETQYF; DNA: TGTGCCAGCAGCACCTTTCCCCGGGGTAGCAGAACTAAAGAGACCCAGTACTTC
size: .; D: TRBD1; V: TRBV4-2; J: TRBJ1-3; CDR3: CASSQGDRGEGNTIYF; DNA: TGTGCCAGCAGCCAAGGCGACAGGGGTGAAGGAAACACCATATATTTT
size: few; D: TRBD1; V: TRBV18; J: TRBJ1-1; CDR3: CASSPQTGRNTEAFF; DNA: TGTGCCAGCTCACCTCAGACAGGGCGCAACACTGAAGCTTTCTTT
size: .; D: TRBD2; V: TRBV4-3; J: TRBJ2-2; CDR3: CASSQQGLAVGTGELFF; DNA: TGCGCCAGCAGCCAGCAAGGACTAGCGGTCGGCACCGGGGAGCTGTTTTTT
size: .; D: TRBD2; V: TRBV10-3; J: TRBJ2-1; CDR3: CAISELGGSYNEQFF; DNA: TGTGCCATCAGTGAGTTGGGGGGGTCCTACAATGAGCAGTTCTTC
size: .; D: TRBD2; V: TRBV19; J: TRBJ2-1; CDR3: CASSTPLRELDNEQFF; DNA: TGTGCCAGTAGTACGCCCTTGCGGGAGTTAGACAATGAGCAGTTCTTC
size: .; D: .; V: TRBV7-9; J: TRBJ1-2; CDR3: CASSPRGSLGGDGYGYTF; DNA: TGTGCCAGCAGCCCCCGGGGGTCCCTGGGAGGGGACGGCTATGGCTACACCTTC
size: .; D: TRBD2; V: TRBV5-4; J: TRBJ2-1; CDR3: CASSSGGLAGMGNEQFF; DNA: TGTGCCAGCAGCTCGGGTGGACTAGCGGGAATGGGTAATGAGCAGTTCTTC
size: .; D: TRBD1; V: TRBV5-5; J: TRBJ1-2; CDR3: CASTPEWTDRGLYGYTF; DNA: TGTGCCAGCACCCCAGAGTGGACGGACAGGGGCCTTTACGGCTACACCTTC
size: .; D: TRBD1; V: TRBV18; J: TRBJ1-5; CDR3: CASSPPGQGGQPQHF; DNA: TGTGCCAGCTCACCACCGGGACAGGGTGGTCAGCCCCAGCATTTT
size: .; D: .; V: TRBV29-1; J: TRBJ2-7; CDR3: CSVEGASYEQYF; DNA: TGCAGCGTTGAAGGGGCTTCCTACGAGCAGTACTTC
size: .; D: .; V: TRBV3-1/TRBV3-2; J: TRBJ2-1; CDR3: CASSRTADSSYNEQFF; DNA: TGTGCCAGCAGCAGGACAGCGGATAGCTCCTACAATGAGCAGTTCTTC
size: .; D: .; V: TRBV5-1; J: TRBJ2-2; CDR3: CASSLQGTGELFF; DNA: TGCGCCAGCAGCTTGCAGGGCACCGGGGAGCTGTTTTTT
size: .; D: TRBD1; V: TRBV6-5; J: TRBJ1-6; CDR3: CASTSQGGGSPLHF; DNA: TGTGCCAGCACCTCTCAGGGGGGAGGATCACCCCTCCACTTT
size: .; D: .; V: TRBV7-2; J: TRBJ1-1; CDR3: CASRGARENTEAFF; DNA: TGTGCCAGCAGGGGTGCCAGGGAGAACACTGAAGCTTTCTTT
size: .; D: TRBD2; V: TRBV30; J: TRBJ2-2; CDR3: CAWTLGTSGTGELFF; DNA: TGTGCCTGGACGCTCGGGACTAGCGGGACCGGGGAGCTGTTTTTT
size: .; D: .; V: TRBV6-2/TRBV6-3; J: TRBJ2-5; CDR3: CASSVRVETQYF; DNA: TGTGCCAGCAGCGTCCGGGTGGAGACCCAGTACTTC
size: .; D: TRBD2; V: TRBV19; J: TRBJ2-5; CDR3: CASSIRLAGGETQYF; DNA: TGTGCCAGTAGTATCCGACTAGCGGGAGGAGAGACCCAGTACTTC
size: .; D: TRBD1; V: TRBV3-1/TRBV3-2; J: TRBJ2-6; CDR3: CASSQSLTGSAVSGANVLTF; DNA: TGTGCCAGCAGCCAAAGTTTGACAGGGTCGGCTGTCTCTGGGGCCAACGTCCTGACTTTC
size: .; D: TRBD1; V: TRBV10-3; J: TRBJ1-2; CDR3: CAISESTGVRGYTF; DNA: TGTGCCATCAGTGAGTCAACAGGGGTTAGGGGCTACACCTTC
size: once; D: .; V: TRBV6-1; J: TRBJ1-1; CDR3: CASSEAMAPKAFF; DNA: TGTGCCAGCAGTGAAGCTATGGCCCCGAAAGCTTTCTTT
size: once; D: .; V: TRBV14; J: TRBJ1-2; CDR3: CASSQTGPYGYTF; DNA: TGTGCCAGCAGCCAAACAGGGCCCTATGGCTACACCTTC
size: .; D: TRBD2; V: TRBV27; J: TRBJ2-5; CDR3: CASSKTSGRYYGETQYF; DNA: TGTGCCAGCAGTAAAACTAGCGGGAGGTATTATGGGGAGACCCAGTACTTC
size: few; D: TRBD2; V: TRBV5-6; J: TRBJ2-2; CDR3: CASSPGDVTAGGNTGELFF; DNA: TGTGCCAGCAGCCCGGGAGATGTTACGGCGGGAGGTAACACCGGGGAGCTGTTTTTT
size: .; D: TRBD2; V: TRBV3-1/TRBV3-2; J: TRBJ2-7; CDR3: CASSRGTSGSSYEQYF; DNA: TGTGCCAGCAGCCGAGGGACTAGCGGGTCATCTTACGAGCAGTACTTC
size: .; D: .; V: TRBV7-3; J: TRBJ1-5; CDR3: CASSPQGIGNQPQHF; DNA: TGTGCCAGCAGCCCCCAGGGAATTGGCAATCAGCCCCAGCATTTT
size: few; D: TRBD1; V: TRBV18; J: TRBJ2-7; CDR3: CASSSNGQGPYEQYF; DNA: TGTGCCAGCTCGTCGAACGGACAGGGACCTTACGAGCAGTACTTC
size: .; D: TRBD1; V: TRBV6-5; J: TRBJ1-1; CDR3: CASSSTGGESDTEAFF; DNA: TGTGCCAGCAGTTCGACAGGGGGGGAGTCGGACACTGAAGCTTTCTTT
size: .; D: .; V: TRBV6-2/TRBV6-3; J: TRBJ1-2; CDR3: CASSYGGSYGYTF; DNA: TGTGCCAGCAGTTACGGAGGGAGCTATGGCTACACCTTC
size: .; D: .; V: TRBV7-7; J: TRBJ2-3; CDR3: CASSSLVDSPRADTQYF; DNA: TGTGCTAGCAGCTCCTTAGTGGACAGCCCTAGGGCAGATACGCAGTATTTT
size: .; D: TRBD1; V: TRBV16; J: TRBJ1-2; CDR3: CASSGSGQGKEGYTF; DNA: TGTGCCAGCAGCGGTTCGGGACAGGGGAAGGAGGGCTACACCTTC
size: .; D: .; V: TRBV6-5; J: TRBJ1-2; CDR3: CASSYSRGGYTF; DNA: TGTGCCAGCAGTTACAGCAGGGGTGGCTACACCTTC
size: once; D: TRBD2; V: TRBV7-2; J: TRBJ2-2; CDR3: CASSSSTSGLTGELFF; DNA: TGTGCCAGCAGCTCCTCAACTAGCGGGTTAACCGGGGAGCTGTTTTTT
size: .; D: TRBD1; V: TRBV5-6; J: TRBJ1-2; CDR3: CASSLGQGSGYTF; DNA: TGTGCCAGCAGCTTGGGACAGGGGTCGGGCTACACCTTC
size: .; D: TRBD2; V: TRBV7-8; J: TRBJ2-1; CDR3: CASSLSTGTSGRHEQFF; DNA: TGTGCCAGCAGCCTCAGCACCGGGACTAGCGGGAGACATGAGCAGTTCTTC
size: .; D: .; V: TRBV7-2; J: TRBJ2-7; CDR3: CASSLGRQWDEQYF; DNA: TGTGCCAGCAGCTTAGGGCGACAGTGGGACGAGCAGTACTTC
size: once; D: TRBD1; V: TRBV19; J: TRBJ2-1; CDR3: CASSILGDRVYNEQFF; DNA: TGTGCCAGTAGTATCCTCGGGGACAGGGTTTACAATGAGCAGTTCTTC
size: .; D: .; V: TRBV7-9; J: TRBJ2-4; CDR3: CASSLAGTENIQYF; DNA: TGTGCCAGCAGCTTAGCGGGGACTGAAAACATTCAGTACTTC
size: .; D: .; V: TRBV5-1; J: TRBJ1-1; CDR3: CASSLAVNTEAFF; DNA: TGCGCCAGCAGCTTGGCGGTAAACACTGAAGCTTTCTTT
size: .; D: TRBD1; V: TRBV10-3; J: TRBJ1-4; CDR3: CATSRDSNEKLFF; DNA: TGTGCCACCTCCCGGGACAGTAATGAAAAACTGTTTTTT
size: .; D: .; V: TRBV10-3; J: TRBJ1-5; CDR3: CAISDSGSNQPQHF; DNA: TGTGCCATCAGTGATTCAGGAAGCAATCAGCCCCAGCATTTT
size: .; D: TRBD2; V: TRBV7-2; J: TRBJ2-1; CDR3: CASSLSSGGNEQFF; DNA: TGTGCCAGCAGCTTATCGTCCGGGGGGAATGAGCAGTTCTTC
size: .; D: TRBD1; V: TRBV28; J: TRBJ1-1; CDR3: CASSPIGQGENTEAFF; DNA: TGTGCCAGCAGTCCCATTGGGCAGGGGGAGAACACTGAAGCTTTCTTT
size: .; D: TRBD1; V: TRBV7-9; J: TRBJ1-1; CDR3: CASIWTGDTEAFF; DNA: TGTGCCAGCATCTGGACAGGGGACACTGAAGCTTTCTTT
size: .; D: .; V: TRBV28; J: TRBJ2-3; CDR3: CASSVAATDTQYF; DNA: TGTGCCAGCAGTGTAGCGGCCACAGATACGCAGTATTTT
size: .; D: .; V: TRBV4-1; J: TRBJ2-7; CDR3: CASSLAPSYGYEQYF; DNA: TGCGCCAGCAGCCTCGCCCCGAGCTACGGTTACGAGCAGTACTTC
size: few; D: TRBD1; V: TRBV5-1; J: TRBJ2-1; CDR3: CASSLGTGSTNEQFF; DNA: TGCGCCAGCAGCTTGGGGACAGGGAGCACCAATGAGCAGTTCTTC
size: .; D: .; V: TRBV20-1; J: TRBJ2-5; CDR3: CSAGPRETQYF; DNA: TGCAGTGCTGGGCCCAGGGAGACCCAGTACTTC